The T cell receptor (beta chain) under discussion was sequenced for a study of blood T cell repertoires in COVID-19. The assay was immunoSEQ multiplex PCR, and TCRdb's table has in-frame clones only and misses some. The sample carries about 120,000 clones, 75% to 90% recorded once. Per the germline V gene, CDR1 is MNHEY and CDR2 is SVGEGT. This CDR3 has 18 amino acids. Deletions cut 2 bases from V and 2 bases from J, with 19 bases between. The clonotype was recovered from a human donor with acute or convalescent COVID-19. The donor label of this sample is uncertain. Input material: peripheral blood. The gene calls are TRBV6-2 or TRBV6-3 and TRBJ1-5; D gene unclear. Written as DNA, the CDR3 is TGTGCCAGCAGTTACAGCCAGGATCGGGATCGCGGCAATCAGCCCCAGCATTTT. Its protein is CASSYSQDRDRGNQPQHF.